A selection of T cell receptor beta chains follows, all from one sample in a study of cytomegalovirus exposure and HLA in healthy donors. Data came from immunoSEQ multiplex PCR; TCRdb stores just in-frame clones and leaves some out. The table records 71,000 or so clones, roughly 94% of them present only once. The sequenced material came from PBMCs. Receptors were obtained from a young man in good health and CMV-seropositive. Both conserved end residues are part of each CDR3. D genes are given only for firm matches. Not every row has a clone size; where given, it reads once, few, many or a size class.

>once|TRBJ2-2|.|TRBV4-2
CASSQVARTTGELFF
TGTGCCAGCAGCCAAGTAGCTAGAACGACCGGGGAGCTGTTTTTT
>.|TRBJ1-6|.|TRBV13
CASSLDPGTAPLHF
TGTGCCAGCAGCTTAGATCCGGGTACGGCACCCCTCCACTTT
>once|TRBJ1-2|.|TRBV2
CATGGEGPSTF
TGTGCCACCGGAGGGGAGGGTCCGAGCACCTTC
>.|TRBJ2-1|TRBD2|TRBV6-5
CASSRSGDLYNEQFF
TGTGCCAGCAGCCGTAGCGGGGACCTCTACAATGAGCAGTTCTTC
>.|TRBJ2-3|TRBD1|TRBV7-9
CASSSFTGESTDTQYF
TGTGCCAGCAGTTCTTTTACAGGGGAAAGCACAGATACGCAGTATTTT
>once|TRBJ2-6|.|TRBV4-1
CASSPPGANVLTF
TGCGCCAGCAGCCCTCCTGGGGCCAACGTCCTGACTTTC
>.|TRBJ1-1|TRBD1|TRBV9
CASSVVGSPGQGSLEAFF
TGTGCCAGCAGCGTAGTAGGATCCCCGGGACAGGGGTCTCTTGAAGCTTTCTTT
>.|TRBJ2-1|.|TRBV7-2
CASSSSGFSYNEQFF
TGTGCCAGCAGCTCCTCAGGCTTCTCCTACAATGAGCAGTTCTTC
>.|TRBJ2-5|TRBD2|TRBV15
CATSRAGGYQETQYF
TGTGCCACCAGCCGGGCGGGGGGGTACCAAGAGACCCAGTACTTC
>once|TRBJ2-2|.|TRBV11-2
CASSPGPFASVPSTGELFF
TGTGCCAGCAGCCCCGGGCCTTTTGCTAGCGTGCCCTCCACCGGGGAGCTGTTTTTT
>.|TRBJ1-2|.|TRBV10-3
CAISSGGTNYGYTF
TGTGCCATCAGTAGCGGGGGGACTAACTATGGCTACACCTTC
>.|TRBJ2-1|TRBD2|TRBV2
CASSEEGSGSGLGEQFF
TGTGCCAGCAGTGAAGAGGGCAGCGGGAGTGGATTAGGTGAGCAGTTCTTC
>.|TRBJ2-4|.|TRBV27
CASSGAGTRHIQYF
TGTGCCAGCAGTGGAGCAGGGACACGACACATTCAGTACTTC
>.|TRBJ1-3|TRBD1|TRBV25-1
CASPLKGQGANTIYF
TGTGCCAGCCCCCTAAAGGGACAGGGGGCGAACACCATATATTTT
>.|TRBJ1-1|.|TRBV11-2
CASSWTDMNTEAFF
TGTGCCAGCAGCTGGACAGACATGAACACTGAAGCTTTCTTT
>once|TRBJ2-2|TRBD2|TRBV11-2
CASSPIRLAGTGELFF
TGTGCCAGCAGCCCTATCCGACTAGCGGGGACCGGGGAGCTGTTTTTT
>.|TRBJ1-2|.|TRBV19
CASSTRRRSNYGYTF
TGTGCCAGTAGTACGCGGCGGCGTTCTAACTATGGCTACACCTTC
>.|TRBJ1-4|TRBD1|TRBV5-1
CASSKGAVGEKLFF
TGCGCCAGCAGCAAGGGGGCGGTCGGTGAAAAACTGTTTTTT
>.|TRBJ2-5|TRBD1|TRBV6-5
CASTTGAQETQYF
TGTGCCAGCACCACAGGGGCCCAAGAGACCCAGTACTTC
>once|TRBJ2-2|TRBD2|TRBV10-3
CASGTSGSNTGELFF
TGTGCCAGCGGGACTAGCGGGTCTAACACCGGGGAGCTGTTTTTT
>.|TRBJ1-6|.|TRBV5-4
CASSSTGQNSPLHF
TGTGCCAGCAGCTCCACAGGTCAGAATTCACCCCTCCACTTT
>few|TRBJ1-1|TRBD1|TRBV2
CASSELRPGTGVNTEAFF
TGTGCCAGCAGTGAACTACGTCCCGGGACAGGGGTGAACACTGAAGCTTTCTTT
>.|TRBJ1-2|TRBD1|TRBV19
CASSRTGSDYGYTF
TGTGCCAGTAGTAGGACAGGGAGCGACTATGGCTACACCTTC
>.|TRBJ2-1|TRBD1|TRBV11-2
CASSLGTGRGNEQFF
TGTGCCAGCAGCTTAGGGACAGGTAGGGGCAATGAGCAGTTCTTC
>.|TRBJ2-3|.|TRBV27
CASSLMLASTDTQYF
TGTGCCAGCAGTTTAATGCTAGCGAGCACAGATACGCAGTATTTT
>.|TRBJ2-5|TRBD1|TRBV11-2
CASSLEGQMYQETQYF
TGTGCCAGCAGCTTAGAGGGACAGATGTACCAAGAGACCCAGTACTTC
>.|TRBJ2-1|.|TRBV19
CASLDSGMTNEQFF
TGTGCCAGCCTGGACAGTGGCATGACCAATGAGCAGTTCTTC
>.|TRBJ2-7|.|TRBV7-3
CASSLNGHEFYEQYF
TGTGCCAGCAGCTTGAACGGACACGAGTTCTACGAGCAGTACTTC
>.|TRBJ1-1|TRBD1|TRBV7-2
CASSSGGGGSAFF
TGTGCCAGCAGCTCAGGGGGCGGGGGTAGTGCTTTCTTT
>.|TRBJ2-1|TRBD1|TRBV2
CASCRDRDYNEQFF
TGTGCCAGTTGTAGGGACAGGGACTACAATGAGCAGTTCTTC
>.|TRBJ2-5|TRBD1|TRBV5-1
CASSLGQGSETQYF
TGCGCCAGCAGCTTGGGACAGGGGAGTGAGACCCAGTACTTC
>.|TRBJ1-4|TRBD1|TRBV18
CASSSLARGNEKLFF
TGTGCCAGCTCAAGTTTGGCCAGGGGGAATGAAAAACTGTTTTTT
>.|TRBJ1-1|.|TRBV18
CASSPGRVNTEAFF
TGTGCCAGCTCACCCGGCAGGGTGAACACTGAAGCTTTCTTT
>.|TRBJ1-2|.|TRBV18
CASSPDGRADYGYTF
TGTGCCAGCTCACCCGACGGACGAGCGGATTATGGCTACACCTTC
>.|TRBJ2-5|TRBD2|TRBV27
CASSPLPAGGPGETQYF
TGTGCCAGCAGCCCACTCCCAGCGGGAGGGCCGGGCGAGACCCAGTACTTC
>once|TRBJ2-3|TRBD2|TRBV29-1
CSARLAGGLTDTQYF
TGCAGCGCCAGACTAGCGGGGGGGCTTACAGATACGCAGTATTTT
>.|TRBJ2-3|TRBD2|TRBV6-4
CASSSGGETDTQYF
TGTGCCAGCAGTAGCGGGGGGGAAACAGATACGCAGTATTTT
>.|TRBJ1-4|.|TRBV4-1
CASSAAGVGEKLFF
TGCGCCAGCAGCGCGGCGGGGGTAGGGGAAAAACTGTTTTTT
>.|TRBJ1-5|TRBD1|TRBV11-2
CASSSTGARGQPQHF
TGTGCCAGCAGCAGTACAGGGGCGCGGGGTCAGCCCCAGCATTTT
>.|TRBJ2-1|.|TRBV6-5
CASSPLLESNEQFF
TGTGCCAGCAGCCCTCTCCTAGAGTCCAATGAGCAGTTCTTC
>.|TRBJ1-1|.|TRBV5-5
CASRPGEGAEAFF
TGTGCCAGCAGGCCAGGGGAGGGGGCTGAAGCTTTCTTT
>.|TRBJ2-7|.|TRBV27
CASSLRSRRHEYEQYF
TGTGCCAGCAGTTTACGGTCTCGGCGGCACGAGTACGAGCAGTACTTC
>.|TRBJ1-5|.|TRBV6-1
CASTPLTVDQPQHF
TGTGCCAGCACCCCTCTGACTGTCGATCAGCCCCAGCATTTT
>.|TRBJ1-1|.|TRBV28
CASSLEGSATEAFF
TGTGCCAGCAGTTTAGAAGGGAGTGCGACTGAAGCTTTCTTT
>.|TRBJ1-5|TRBD1|TRBV6-1
CASSGVRGRVNQPQHF
TGTGCCAGCAGTGGGGTGAGGGGGCGAGTCAATCAGCCCCAGCATTTT
>.|TRBJ2-1|TRBD2|TRBV5-1
CASSLGLADSYNEQFF
TGCGCCAGCAGCTTGGGACTAGCGGACTCCTACAATGAGCAGTTCTTC
>.|TRBJ2-2|.|TRBV19
CASRPHRSPAGELFF
TGTGCCAGTAGACCCCACCGGTCCCCTGCCGGGGAGCTGTTTTTT
>.|TRBJ2-5|TRBD2|TRBV29-1
CSVRGLAQETQYF
TGCAGCGTCCGGGGACTAGCCCAAGAGACCCAGTACTTC
>.|TRBJ2-5|TRBD2|TRBV4-1
CASSQVPGLVVGETQYF
TGCGCCAGCAGCCAAGTACCGGGACTAGTGGTTGGGGAGACCCAGTACTTC
>.|TRBJ2-1|.|TRBV9
CASSVDYMYEQFF
TGTGCCAGCAGCGTAGATTATATGTATGAGCAGTTCTTC
>once|TRBJ2-3|.|TRBV11-3
CASSSPGAGDTQYF
TGTGCCAGCAGCTCCCCTGGGGCGGGGGATACGCAGTATTTT
>once|TRBJ1-1|.|TRBV18
CASSPPHSDRNTEAFF
TGTGCCAGCTCACCACCCCATTCCGACAGGAACACTGAAGCTTTCTTT
>.|TRBJ2-2|TRBD2|TRBV4-2
CASSQGSGRGNTGELFF
TGTGCCAGCAGCCAAGGTTCCGGGAGGGGTAACACCGGGGAGCTGTTTTTT
>.|TRBJ2-2|.|TRBV5-4
CASTPRSPGETAGELFF
TGTGCCAGCACCCCGCGTTCCCCGGGAGAAACCGCCGGGGAGCTGTTTTTT
>.|TRBJ2-7|.|TRBV5-5
CASSPLGSSYEQYF
TGTGCCAGCAGCCCCCTTGGGAGCTCCTACGAGCAGTACTTC
>.|TRBJ2-7|TRBD1|TRBV5-5
CASSLGGTGTQEQYF
TGTGCCAGCAGCTTGGGGGGGACAGGGACGCAAGAGCAGTACTTC
>.|TRBJ2-5|TRBD1|TRBV28
CANRTGLLETQYF
TGTGCCAACAGGACAGGGTTATTAGAGACCCAGTACTTC
>.|TRBJ1-1|TRBD1|TRBV5-1
CASSLQGDTEAFF
TGCGCCAGCAGCTTACAGGGGGACACTGAAGCTTTCTTT
>.|TRBJ2-5|TRBD2|TRBV6-1
CASSEDGLAGGRETQYF
TGTGCCAGCAGTGAGGACGGACTAGCGGGGGGCCGGGAGACCCAGTACTTC